This record covers a single TCR beta chain. Antigen: not known. The record originates from a study of molecular identifiers for immune sequencing clone quantification. Notes on the study in general: Jurkat TCR RNA spiked in from one cell (amid more than 850,000 naive cells) was reportedly detectable. Clones carrying above 20 RNA copies accounted for over 99% of effector molecules, under 1% in naive cells.

TCRdb called the PCR reads again in MiXCR, with one record for every CDR3 protein. This sample has a few hundred thousand distinct CDR3 sequences, with about a fifth found just once. The germline gives CDR1 MNHEY, CDR2 SMNVEV (reference sequence). V lost 1 base, J lost 6 bases, and 9 bases lay in between. The CDR3 covers 14 residues. This clonotype was sampled from a human donor in good health. Some libraries in this study had Jurkat cell RNA spiked in. The J gene is TRBJ1-4, the V gene TRBV27; D unclear. Sequences were obtained from naive CD8+ T cells from blood, with Jurkat cell RNA spiked in. Subset: FACS-sorted CD8+CD4-CCR7+CD45RA+ naive T cells. CDR3 nucleotides: TGTGCCAGCAGTTTATACGGGCTGGATGAAAAACTGTTTTTT. Amino acids: CASSLYGLDEKLFF.